The source of this T cell receptor (beta chain) is a study of blood T cell repertoires in COVID-19. Study background: There were acute and convalescent COVID-19 samples, and they came from the United States, Italy and Spain. T cells, B-cell-depleted T cells, or PBMCs supplied cDNA or gDNA.

Per the original data handling: Quantification of nucleated cells was approximated via reference gene primer amplification. The repertoire was sequenced with immunoSEQ multiplex PCR; TCRdb's copy has only in-frame clones and lacks some. The D gene and trimming were derived from the DNA, and the V and J assignments and clone size from that table. This sample yields some 190,000 clones, of which 86% are seen a single time; around 5.7% belongs to the top ten. CDR3 length: 14 residues. V dropped 7 bases and J dropped 0 bases, with 10 bases sitting between them. Germline values: CDR1 MNHNY, CDR2 SVGAGI (reference sequence).

This clonotype originated in a man aged 35 to 55 with acute COVID-19. V gene TRBV6-6 combines with J gene TRBJ2-1, with D unresolved. Sequenced: PBMCs or T cells enriched from blood (not recorded which). Here the CDR3 reads CASTHSSSYNEQFF. CDR3 bases: TGTGCCAGCACCCATTCGAGCTCCTACAATGAGCAGTTCTTC.